This T cell receptor (beta chain) was captured by sequencing in a study of T cell responses to AZD1222 COVID-19 vaccine. Concerning this clone itself: As yet, its antigen is unknown.

Study outcomes and limitations: Researchers took repertoire samples only after the peak T cell response had come. Elevations in Spike-specific TCR breadth and depth followed administration of two AZD1222 doses.

Assay used: immunoSEQ multiplex PCR; TCRdb lists only in-frame clones, some missing. The profile shows around 120,000 clones, around 89% of them singletons. From germline, CDR1 is LNHDA and CDR2 SQIVND (reference sequence). Trimming at V came to 6 bases and at J to 2 bases, leaving 4 bases not matched to a gene. The length of the CDR3 is 14 residues. The receptor was derived from an adult in good health. The rearrangement uses TRBV19 and TRBJ2-5; 9 bases are a match to TRBD1. The material sequenced was peripheral blood, taken on day 0 of MenACWY control vaccination. CDR3 in DNA: TGTGCCAGTAGGGCACAGGGGGCTCAAGAGACCCAGTACTTC. Its protein is CASRAQGAQETQYF.